The clone carrying this T cell receptor beta chain was detected only once. What it binds is unknown. In TCRdb, the reads were re-called with MiXCR into one record per CDR3 protein. The table records over 55,000 distinct CDR3 sequences, just under 50% of them present only once. The data were obtained in a study of type 1 regulatory T cells. Study background: An in vitro protocol generated T-allo10, a Tr1-enriched, alloantigen-specific CD4 T cell product. Regarding the study as a whole: Compared with non-Tr1 cells, Tr1 cells showed a narrower TCR repertoire.

Sequenced material: cultured non-Tr1 T cells, either the whole culture or a sorted T cell fraction (not recorded which). The clonotype was recovered from a human donor in good health.

The CDR3 DNA follows: TGTGCCAGCTCACCATATGGGCAAAAACTGTTTTTT. It specifies CASSPYGQKLFF. The V call is TRBV18, the J call TRBJ1-4; no firm D call. CDR1 and CDR2 from the germline V gene are KGHSH and LQKENI. Trimming cost V 2 bases and J 9 bases, with 7 bases left between them. The length of the CDR3 is 12 residues.